This is a list of T cell receptor beta chains from one sample in a study of CD8 T cells in ankylosing spondylitis. TCRdb re-called the 5' RACE reads through MiXCR, storing one row per CDR3 protein. The data show around 320,000 distinct CDR3 sequences, around 21% seen once. Sequencing input: blood, either unsorted or a sorted T cell fraction (not recorded which). These receptors came from a female donor with ankylosing spondylitis or in good health (not recorded which). Each CDR3 is given with its conserved first and last residue. D genes are given only for firm matches. Where a row states a size, it is once, few, many or the class of an expanded clone; other rows omit it.

j_call clone_size v_call d_call cdr3_nt cdr3_aa
TRBJ1-4 NA TRBV12-3/TRBV12-4 NA TGTGCCAGCAGTTTAGGAGAACTTAATGAAAAACTGTTTTTT CASSLGELNEKLFF
TRBJ2-3 few TRBV20-1 NA TGCAGTGCTAGATTGGAAGGGGGAGATACGCAGTATTTT CSARLEGGDTQYF
TRBJ1-1 many TRBV12-3/TRBV12-4 NA TGTGCCAGCAGTTCTGTCATTCCCCCTAACACTGAAGCTTTCTTT CASSSVIPPNTEAFF
TRBJ2-3 once TRBV7-8 NA TGTGCCAGCAATGCCGTTTCAGATACGCAGTATTTT CASNAVSDTQYF
TRBJ1-5 many TRBV24-1 NA TGTGCCACCAGTCCGAGACACGATCAGCCCCAGCATTTT CATSPRHDQPQHF
TRBJ2-1 few TRBV12-3/TRBV12-4 NA TGTGCCAGCAGTCTCCCTCTCGGCTCCTACAATGAGCAGTTCTTC CASSLPLGSYNEQFF
TRBJ1-2 NA TRBV2 NA TGTGCCAGCAGGAGCCGAAACTATGGCTACACCTTC CASRSRNYGYTF
TRBJ1-2 NA TRBV25-1 TRBD1 TGTGCCAGCACACAGGGGGCTAGGGGTGGCTACACCTTC CASTQGARGGYTF
TRBJ1-5 NA TRBV20-1 NA TGCAGTGCTACGGACAGCCCTAATCAGCCCCAGCATTTT CSATDSPNQPQHF
TRBJ2-1 NA TRBV6-2/TRBV6-3 TRBD1 TGTGCCGGAGGACAGGGGTCCTCCGAGCAGTTCTTC CAGGQGSSEQFF
TRBJ2-7 few TRBV5-6 NA TGTGCCAGCAGCCTCGGGATCACCTACGAGCAGTACTTC CASSLGITYEQYF
TRBJ2-3 NA TRBV7-2 NA TGTGCCAGCAGCCCAGAACGCACAGATACGCAGTATTTT CASSPERTDTQYF
TRBJ2-1 NA TRBV5-1 TRBD2 TGCGCCAGCAGCGTGACTAGCGGGAGCGTTGGTGAGCAGTTCTTC CASSVTSGSVGEQFF
TRBJ2-1 NA TRBV4-3 NA TGCGCCAGCAGCCAATCTACTAGTACCTACAATGAGCAGTTCTTC CASSQSTSTYNEQFF
TRBJ2-7 NA TRBV27 NA TGTGCCAGCAGCTGCCTGGCGAATTTCTACGAGCAGTACTTC CASSCLANFYEQYF
TRBJ2-3 NA TRBV20-1 TRBD1 TGCAGTGCCATACAGGGGAGCACAGATACGCAGTATTTT CSAIQGSTDTQYF
TRBJ2-1 NA TRBV5-1 TRBD2 TGCGCCAGCAACGGAGGTGAGACTAGCGGAAACAATGAGCAGTTCTTC CASNGGETSGNNEQFF
TRBJ2-7 many TRBV18 NA TGTGCCAGCAGCCCTGGCGGTTACGAGCAGTACTTC CASSPGGYEQYF
TRBJ1-2 NA TRBV29-1 TRBD1 TGCAGCGTTGGGGGCCCAGGGGACAGGGCCACTACTAACTATGGCTACACCTTC CSVGGPGDRATTNYGYTF
TRBJ1-1 many TRBV6-2/TRBV6-3 NA TGTGCCAGCAGTTCCCCCGCGACAGCCATGAACACTGAAGCTTTCTTT CASSSPATAMNTEAFF
TRBJ1-1 medium-sized TRBV20-1 NA TGCAGTGCTAGAGATACCGGGGTCACTGAAGCTTTCTTT CSARDTGVTEAFF
TRBJ2-3 NA TRBV4-3 TRBD2 TGCGCCAGCAGCCAAGATGGGGCGGGAGGAAGAGATACGCAGTATTTT CASSQDGAGGRDTQYF
TRBJ2-5 NA TRBV20-1 TRBD2 TGCAGTGCTGATGGGTCTAGCGGGGAGACCCAGTACTTC CSADGSSGETQYF
TRBJ2-3 NA TRBV12-3/TRBV12-4 TRBD2 TGTGCCAGCAGTTCTTCACTAGCGGGCGATCCTAGCACAGATACGCAGTATTTT CASSSSLAGDPSTDTQYF
TRBJ1-2 few TRBV2 NA TGTGCCAGCCACAGGGCTAACTATGGCTACACCTTC CASHRANYGYTF
TRBJ1-5 few TRBV12-3/TRBV12-4 TRBD1 TGTGCCAGCAGCCGCCAGGGGGGAGATCAGCCCCAGCATTTT CASSRQGGDQPQHF
TRBJ1-5 NA TRBV4-3 NA TGCGCCAGCAGCCAAGATAGCAGGTATCAGCCCCAGCATTTT CASSQDSRYQPQHF
TRBJ2-3 NA TRBV5-6 NA TGTGCCAGCAGCTTGGTCGGAGTTACGCAGTATTTT CASSLVGVTQYF
TRBJ2-5 NA TRBV7-9 TRBD2 TGTGCCAGCAGCCAACTAGCGGGGCCCCAAGAGACCCAGTACTTC CASSQLAGPQETQYF
TRBJ1-3 few TRBV5-1 NA TGCGCCAGCAGGCCGGGTGCGAGCTCTGGAAACACCATATATTTT CASRPGASSGNTIYF
TRBJ2-3 few TRBV5-1 NA TGCGCCAGCAGCTTCAGAGGGTCTCTCACAGATACGCAGTATTTT CASSFRGSLTDTQYF
TRBJ2-7 NA TRBV5-1 TRBD2 TGCGCCAGCAGAACGACTAGCGGGATTGTCTACGAGCAGTACTTC CASRTTSGIVYEQYF
TRBJ2-2 NA TRBV20-1 NA TGCAGTGCTAGTAAGGGGAAAAACACCGGGGAGCTGTTTTTT CSASKGKNTGELFF
TRBJ2-1 NA TRBV9 TRBD2 TGTGCCAGCAGCGTAACACCCGGGACTAGCGGGGGGAGCTCCTACAATGAGCAGTTCTTC CASSVTPGTSGGSSYNEQFF
TRBJ1-5 NA TRBV7-2 TRBD1 TGTGCCAGCAGCCGGGGGACAGGGGATTATCAGCCCCAGCATTTT CASSRGTGDYQPQHF
TRBJ2-3 NA TRBV25-1 NA TGTGCCAGCAGTCGCCTCAAGGGGACAGATACGCAGTATTTT CASSRLKGTDTQYF
TRBJ2-7 few TRBV6-1 TRBD2 TGTGCCAGCAGTCCCGGTCGAGCGGGGGAGCAGTACTTC CASSPGRAGEQYF
TRBJ1-6 few TRBV6-1 TRBD1 TGTGCCAGCAGCCCTAGGACAGGGTCTGGGTCACCCCTCCACTTT CASSPRTGSGSPLHF